These 16 T cell receptor beta chains share one sample of origin, sequenced in a study of long-term antiretroviral therapy in people with HIV. At survey level, the immunoSEQ assay was run in its v3.0 version. The protocol was immunoSEQ multiplex PCR, while the TCRdb copy is restricted to in-frame clones and leaves out a portion. The data contain 25,000 to 35,000 clones, about 82% of them singletons. Sample: unsorted PBMCs, taken 0.8 years after starting antiretroviral therapy. The receptors here all came from a woman between 25 and 40 years old with HIV.

This sequence joins TRBV6-5 and TRBJ1-6, with TRBD1 matching over 9 bases. Germline lookup yields CDR1 MNHEY and CDR2 SVGAGI. The CDR3 runs to 15 residues. Trimming removed 6 bases from V and 7 bases from J; junction bases left unmatched: 7. CDR3 nucleotide sequence: TGTGCCAGCAGCCTCGGAGGACAGGGGAATTCACCCCTCCACTTT. Translating gives CASSLGGQGNSPLHF.

This chain uses TRBV7-9 with TRBJ1-3; D gene ambiguous. The CDR3 sequence is 12 residues long. Per the germline V gene, CDR1 is SEHNR and CDR2 is FQNEAQ (reference sequence). The ends were cut back, 2 bases at V and 4 bases at J, with 3 bases in the middle. For the CDR3, the DNA is TGTGCCAGCAGCTTAATGGGAAACACCATATATTTT. This encodes CASSLMGNTIYF.

This chain links TRBV27 with TRBJ2-7; perhaps TRBD2 as D (6 bases). Germline values: CDR1 MNHEY, CDR2 SMNVEV (reference sequence). The CDR3 sequence is 17 residues long. Trimming took off 5 bases at V and 0 bases at J, with 20 bases between the two ends. Here the CDR3 DNA reads TGTGCCAGCAGTCCACGGACTAAGCGGAAGAGCTCCTACGAGCAGTACGTC. Its protein is CASSPRTKRKSSYEQYV.

CDR3 DNA: TGCGCCAGCAGCTTGCGGGGGCCGACAGATACGCAGTATTTT. It is translated as CASSLRGPTDTQYF. V gene TRBV5-1 combines with J gene TRBJ2-3; D assignment may be TRBD1 or TRBD2 (6 bases each). The V gene's germline CDR1 is SGHRS and CDR2 YFSETQ. The V gene lost 1 base and the J gene lost 3 bases, with 9 bases spanning the gap. The CDR3 has 14 amino acids.

The V call is TRBV10-3, the J call TRBJ2-7; possible D gene TRBD2, 6 bases. There are 14 residues in the CDR3. The V gene's germline CDR1 is ENHRY and CDR2 SYGVKD. V lost 8 bases, J lost 3 bases, and 17 bases lay in between. CDR3 amino acids: CAIAANGGVYEQYF. CDR3 bases: TGTGCCATCGCGGCGAACGGAGGGGTCTACGAGCAGTACTTC.

V is TRBV11-2 and J is TRBJ2-3; 8 positions match TRBD2. The V and J ends lost 5 bases and 0 bases, in that order; junction bases with no gene match: 10. This CDR3 is built from 17 residues. The germline V gene encodes CDR1 SGHAT and CDR2 FQNNGV. CDR3: CASSPELAGLSTDTQYF. DNA of the CDR3: TGTGCCAGCAGCCCGGAGTTAGCGGGGCTTAGCACAGATACGCAGTATTTT.

This chain links TRBV19 with TRBJ1-1; the D is unclear. V was shortened by 0 bases and J by 2 bases, with 13 bases between the two germline ends. The CDR3 extends over 16 amino acids. The germline CDR1 and CDR2 sequences are LNHDA and SQIVND (reference sequence). CDR3 sequence reads: CASSIDPRTGNTEAFF. The CDR3 nucleotides are TGTGCCAGTAGTATAGACCCCCGGACTGGAAACACTGAAGCTTTCTTT.

The chain links TRBV27 to TRBJ2-3; the D is unclear. Germline CDR1 MNHEY, CDR2 SMNVEV (reference sequence). The CDR3 totals 12 residues. V lost 2 bases and J 5 bases, leaving 5 bases between the germline ends. CDR3 bases: TGTGCCAGCAGTTTAAAAAGAGATACGCAGTATTTT. Translated: CASSLKRDTQYF.

V usage is TRBV6-5 and J usage is TRBJ1-5, with D hard to call. Trimming shortened V by 6 bases and J by 4 bases, and 10 bases separated the two germline ends. The germline gives CDR1 MNHEY, CDR2 SVGAGI. The CDR3 length is 13 residues. This CDR3 is CASRQTYNQPQHF. The CDR3 region has the DNA TGTGCCAGCAGGCAGACGTATAATCAGCCCCAGCATTTT.

The V and J genes are TRBV30 and TRBJ2-1, with 8 positions matching TRBD1. Trimming at V came to 0 bases and at J to 4 bases, leaving 8 bases not matched to a gene. Germline V gene sequence: CDR1 GTSNPN, CDR2 SVGIG (reference sequence). The CDR3 runs to 16 residues. The CDR3 DNA follows: TGTGCCTGGAGTGTATCGGGCAGGGGGCAATACAATGAGCAGTTCTTC. Amino acids: CAWSVSGRGQYNEQFF.

The rearrangement joins TRBV2 to TRBJ2-3; D is possibly TRBD2 (6 bases). Trimming removed 8 bases from V and 0 bases from J, with 6 bases in between. The CDR3 runs to 12 residues. Germline V lookup: CDR1 SNHLY, CDR2 FYNNEI. The CDR3 DNA sequence: TGTGCCAGCGCGGGAAGCACAGATACGCAGTATTTT. Protein sequence: CASAGSTDTQYF.

The chain links TRBV11-2 to TRBJ1-2, with 7 bases that match TRBD1. Germline CDR1 reads SGHAT; CDR2 reads FQNNGV. The CDR3 sequence is 15 residues long. V was clipped by 1 base and J by 7 bases; unmatched bases: 9. As DNA, the CDR3 is TGTGCCAGCAGCTTAGCCCCAAGACAGGGCGGTGGCTACACCTTC. As protein: CASSLAPRQGGGYTF.

This clone was seen once. This sequence joins TRBV19 and TRBJ2-5; 8 positions match TRBD1. Germline V gives CDR1 LNHDA, CDR2 SQIVND (reference sequence). The junction had 9 bases not matched to a gene; V was cut back by 3 bases and J by 6 bases. The CDR3 has 15 residues. The CDR3 DNA reads TGTGCCAGTAGTATCCAGGCAGGGGGCATTCAGACCCAGTACTTC. Encoded protein: CASSIQAGGIQTQYF.

The gene calls are TRBV5-1 and TRBJ1-6; D not certain. V lost 4 bases, J lost 9 bases, and 11 bases lay in between. Germline CDR1 and CDR2: SGHRS and YFSETQ. The CDR3 is made up of 13 amino acids. The CDR3 nucleotides read TGCGCCAGCAGCCCGGACGTTTTTTCACCCCTCCACTTT. Residues: CASSPDVFSPLHF.

CDR3 region: CASSIRQGGDTEAFF. The DNA for the CDR3 is TGTGCCAGTAGTATAAGACAGGGCGGGGACACTGAAGCTTTCTTT. V and J are TRBV19 and TRBJ1-1; 7 bases are a match to TRBD1. V shed 2 bases, J shed 3 bases, and the junction held 6 bases outside the gene matches. Germline V lookup: CDR1 LNHDA, CDR2 SQIVND (reference sequence). This CDR3 spans 15 amino acids.

V gene TRBV15 combines with J gene TRBJ1-5; 10 nucleotides align to TRBD1. CDR3 length: 18 amino acids. CDR1 and CDR2 from the germline V gene are LNHNV and YYDKDF (reference sequence). After removal of 1 base from V and 6 bases from J, the junction contained 12 bases not matched to a gene. CDR3 loop: CATSRASGTGVGSQPQHF. In DNA form, the CDR3 reads TGTGCCACCAGCAGAGCGTCCGGGACAGGGGTAGGTAGTCAGCCCCAGCATTTT.